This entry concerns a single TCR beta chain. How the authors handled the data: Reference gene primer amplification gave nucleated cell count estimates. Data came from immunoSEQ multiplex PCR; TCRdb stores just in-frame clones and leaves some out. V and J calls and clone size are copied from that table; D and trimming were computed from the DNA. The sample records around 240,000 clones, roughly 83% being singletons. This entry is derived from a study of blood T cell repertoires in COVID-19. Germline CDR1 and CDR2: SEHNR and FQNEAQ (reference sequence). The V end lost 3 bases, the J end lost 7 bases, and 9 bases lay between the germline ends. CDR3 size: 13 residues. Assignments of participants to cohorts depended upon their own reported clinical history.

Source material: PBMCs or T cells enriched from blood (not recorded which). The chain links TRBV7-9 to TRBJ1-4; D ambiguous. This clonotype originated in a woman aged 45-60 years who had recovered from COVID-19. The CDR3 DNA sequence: TGTGCCAGCAGCTTGTCTGAGTCTGAAAAACTGTTTTTT. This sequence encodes CASSLSESEKLFF.